Reported below is one TCR beta chain. The clone's antigen remains unknown. One base away there is no much larger clone; base qualities are not given. The library was obtained by the immunoSEQ multiplex PCR assay. A mixture of 60 forward primers for TCR Vbeta segments and 13 reverse primers for TCR Jbeta segments was used in the multiplex PCR. The CDR3 region of rearranged TCR beta genes was amplified from genomic DNA with a multiplex PCR assay. The Illumina HiSeq System was used to sequence the amplified TCR beta libraries as 87-base-pair reads. Regarding the original processing steps: Across the roughly 700 repertoires, a later analysis counted about 81 million unique TCR beta chains, 9.5 million to 13 million of which were shared by at least two donors. Raw reads were error-corrected and collapsed into unique sequences with a nearest-neighbor algorithm that merged closely related sequences to remove PCR and sequencing errors. CDR3 sequences were aligned to IMGT reference sequences to assign V, D and J gene segments. Each retained sequence needed at least a six-nucleotide match to both a V gene segment and a J gene segment. A rearrangement was called productive if the CDR3 had no stop codons and remained in frame with V and J, and every other rearrangement was called non-productive. Following IMGT convention, CDR3 was defined as the stretch from the second conserved V-encoded cysteine to the conserved J-encoded phenylalanine. The earlier analysis of 500 to 650 of the donors excluded any sequence lacking an unambiguous match to a single V gene segment. In an earlier analysis of several hundred of the donors, V segments were called functional above 56.7% productive rearrangements and were called segregating when the between-donor standard deviation exceeded 5%. To diagnose cytomegalovirus status from the catalog of TCR beta chain sequences, a statistical classification framework was built. A later analysis assigned V and J genes by comparing TCR nucleotide sequences with IMGT/GENE-DB human TR gene sequences. Using the TCRdist pipeline, a later analysis assigned CDR3 sequences along with most-parsimonious VDJ recombination scenarios. A later analysis defined each TCR beta chain by its CDR3 amino acid sequence plus V-gene family, and excluded reads lacking a unique V-gene family. In a later analysis, some 600 highly shared, low-generation-probability nucleotide sequences were removed to address suspected cross-contamination and a sequencing artifact. In a later analysis, a clonal expansion index was calculated for each public chain from normalized within-repertoire ranks of inferred template counts. A later analysis computed generation probabilities with a VDJ recombination model fitted to out-of-frame rearrangements, and checked the results against IGoR. In a later analysis, hypergeometric tests were used to score TCR-TCR, TCR-HLA and TCR-CMV co-occurrence, with a repertoire-size bias correction applied to TCR pairs. False discovery rates were estimated in a later analysis by permuting HLA or CMV assignments 20 times. In a later analysis, co-occurring TCRs were grouped with DBSCAN, and TCRdist sequence similarity was added when clustering was performed within HLA-allele-positive subsets. Repertoires with fewer than 30,000 or more than 120,000 public chains, plus five repertoires with anomalous nucleotide sharing, were excluded from co-occurrence clustering. TCRdb retrieved this table from immuneACCESS and kept in-frame rearrangements only. Not all clones are present; in checked studies, unresolved V genes account for under half, and no reason is known for the remainder. The D gene and trimming were derived from the DNA, and the V and J assignments and clone size from that table. This sample gives roughly 220,000 clones in total; approximately 81% of them show up just once. 2.5% to 3% of the sample goes to the ten largest clones.

CDR1 and CDR2, looked up from the germline V gene, are SGHDT and YYEEEE. Spanning cysteine to phenylalanine, the CDR3 consists of 18 amino acids. The retained sequence is limited to the CDR3, 54 bases, with the frame set at the first base. V is pruned by 4 bases and J by 4 bases, leaving 13 bases of the junction without a gene match. In total, 500 to 700 healthy bone marrow donors made up the cohort. Cohort members were all nominally healthy when sampled, although unrecorded immune exposures were likely present. The donor tested CMV seronegative, placing the donor among the 352 seronegative members of the cohort. A peripheral blood sample was collected from each donor, and TCR beta sequencing was performed on peripheral blood mononuclear cells. Genomic DNA was extracted from the blood cell samples with the Qiagen DNeasy Blood Extraction Kit. This entry is derived from a study of cytomegalovirus exposure and HLA in healthy donors (dated by TCRdb to about 2017). Describing the broader study: An earlier analysis of some 550 of the donors reported approximately 270 Gb of sequence data and some 100 million unique TCR beta sequences from some 180 million T cells. Rather than using new phenotypic data, the later analysis identified candidate immune exposures from TCR beta sequences and from how often those sequences occurred across donors. A few DR-DQ haplotypes were treated as single units for association and clustering because of strong linkage in the cohort. To study patterns of TCR occurrence, a later analysis re-analyzed previously published TCR beta repertoires from hundreds of donors and added high-resolution HLA genotyping. Class I and class II HLA loci were covered by the typing at four-digit resolution. An early release covering roughly 600 HLA-typed donors comprised about 290 gigabases of sequencing data and tens of millions of unique TCR sequences. Along with the roughly 710-subject first cohort, a separate validation cohort of over 90 different subjects was used. In a later genetic analysis, genome-wide SNP genotypes for about 55% of the 666 donors were used, and that subset was treated as a discovery cohort. The aim of the study was to test whether cataloging public T cell receptors could identify signatures of past pathogen exposure. Among almost 400 genotyped donors of the cohort, an average of about 240,000 unique TCR beta nucleotide sequences were sequenced per donor, roughly 20% of them non-productive. Typing coverage differed by locus: A, B, C, DRB1 and DQB1 were typed in roughly 629-630 donors, DQA1 in 522, DPA1 in around 600, and DPB1 in around 490. An earlier analysis of nearly 600 of the donors applied high-throughput TCR beta sequencing to assess whether each TCR beta V gene segment acted as functional or pseudogenic. High-throughput TCR immunosequencing, statistical association of individual TCRs with disease status, and machine learning were combined to predict cytomegalovirus infection status. Donor age, sex, ethnicity and CMV serostatus were compiled together with the repertoire data. The genetic ancestry cluster associated with self-reported Caucasian donors included about 84% of the roughly 400 genotyped donors. The T cell repertoires of under 700 subjects were profiled by immunosequencing and related to cytomegalovirus serostatus. Every discovery cohort repertoire had been produced on one sequencing platform.

Study-level results and caveats: In an earlier analysis of more than 450 of the donors, most TCR beta V segments were observed in productive rearrangements about 87% or about 30% of the time, broadly matching IMGT annotations. Some IMGT-functional V segments, including TRBV6-2 and TRBV6-3, could not be told apart with the 87-base-pair reads, so those segments were excluded. According to a later genetic analysis, donors in an Asian-associated ancestry cluster had fewer N-insertions in productive TCRs than the approximately 630-donor mean. A cluster of highly shared sequence variants was judged likely to represent a technical artifact of the sequencing pipeline. The classifier was reported to diagnose cytomegalovirus status with high specificity and sensitivity in both the original cohort and the validation cohort. A later genetic analysis associated a missense DCLRE1C variant with V-gene and J-gene trimming of TCR beta chains, and an independent cohort replicated the association. A later analysis found that most CMV-associated TCR beta chains appeared HLA-restricted, with HLA associations seemingly driven largely by CMV exposure. A further reported finding was that TCR beta sequences accurately predicted the HLA-A and HLA-B alleles for most subjects in the first cohort. When HLA alleles, especially DR and DQ, strongly co-occurred, TCR associations were difficult to assign to individual alleles. According to the authors, the approach could potentially be generalized to other disease states and immunological phenotypes. Presence/absence analyses assumed roughly uniform sequencing depth across donors, an assumption that may not hold. A later analysis associated about 17,000 TCR beta sequences with specific HLA alleles at a false discovery rate of 0.05. A later analysis found that TCR association rates varied across HLA loci, with DRB1 alleles showing the most associated TCRs and HLA-C alleles the fewest. Because counts were too low, about 15 rarely observed V segments, including chromosome 9 orphons, were left out of the earlier analysis of a few hundred of the donors. Across donors, most TCR sequences were observed very rarely, whereas some public TCRs were present in many individuals. Compared with equally common non-associated chains, HLA-associated TCR beta chains in a later analysis were more clonally expanded and had lower generation probabilities. The study listed 150 to 200 TCR beta chains as associated with cytomegalovirus. Correlated functional status among segregating V segments might be attributable to linkage disequilibrium, but an unknown experimental factor could not be ruled out. Because HLA typing was missing for some donors at each locus, association tests included only the typed subset. A few of the identified cytomegalovirus-associated TCR beta chains were confirmed in vitro to be specific for cytomegalovirus antigens. Immune exposure information for the cohort was limited to CMV serostatus. The cohort was sequenced for TCR beta chains only, and without alpha or paired-chain data the features that could be detected were limited. In a later analysis, several top co-occurrence clusters were reported to appear linked to parvovirus B19, influenza, CMV and Epstein-Barr virus.

The sequence is built from TRBV5-6 and TRBJ2-3; 12 bases in the junction line up with TRBD1. Input material: PBMCs. The sequence was obtained from a man aged 25 to 40 in good health and CMV-seronegative. The sequenced DNA: TGTGCCAGCAGCGTTCTTCGAACCGGGACAGGGGGCCCAGATACGCAGTATTTT. It is translated as CASSVLRTGTGGPDTQYF. Here the CDR3 is joined to the reference TRBV5-6 and TRBJ2-3 genes, and the full variable domain is: DAGVTQSPTHLIKTRGQQVTLRCSPKSGHDTVSWYQQALGQGPQFIFQYYEEEERQRGNFPDRFSGHQFPNYSSELNVNALLLGDSALYLCASSVLRTGTGGPDTQYFGPGTRLTVL.